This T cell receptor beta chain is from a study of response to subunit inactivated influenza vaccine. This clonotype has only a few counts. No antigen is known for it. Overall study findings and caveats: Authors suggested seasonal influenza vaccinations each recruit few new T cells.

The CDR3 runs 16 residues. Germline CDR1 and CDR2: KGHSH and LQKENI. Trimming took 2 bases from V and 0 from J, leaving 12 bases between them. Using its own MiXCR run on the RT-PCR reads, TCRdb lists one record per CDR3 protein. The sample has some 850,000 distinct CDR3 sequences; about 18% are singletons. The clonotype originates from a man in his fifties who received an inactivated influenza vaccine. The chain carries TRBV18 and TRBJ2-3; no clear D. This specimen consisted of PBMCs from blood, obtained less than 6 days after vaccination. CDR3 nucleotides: TGTGCCAGCTCACCAACGACAATCCCTAGCACAGATACGCAGTATTTT. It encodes CASSPTTIPSTDTQYF.